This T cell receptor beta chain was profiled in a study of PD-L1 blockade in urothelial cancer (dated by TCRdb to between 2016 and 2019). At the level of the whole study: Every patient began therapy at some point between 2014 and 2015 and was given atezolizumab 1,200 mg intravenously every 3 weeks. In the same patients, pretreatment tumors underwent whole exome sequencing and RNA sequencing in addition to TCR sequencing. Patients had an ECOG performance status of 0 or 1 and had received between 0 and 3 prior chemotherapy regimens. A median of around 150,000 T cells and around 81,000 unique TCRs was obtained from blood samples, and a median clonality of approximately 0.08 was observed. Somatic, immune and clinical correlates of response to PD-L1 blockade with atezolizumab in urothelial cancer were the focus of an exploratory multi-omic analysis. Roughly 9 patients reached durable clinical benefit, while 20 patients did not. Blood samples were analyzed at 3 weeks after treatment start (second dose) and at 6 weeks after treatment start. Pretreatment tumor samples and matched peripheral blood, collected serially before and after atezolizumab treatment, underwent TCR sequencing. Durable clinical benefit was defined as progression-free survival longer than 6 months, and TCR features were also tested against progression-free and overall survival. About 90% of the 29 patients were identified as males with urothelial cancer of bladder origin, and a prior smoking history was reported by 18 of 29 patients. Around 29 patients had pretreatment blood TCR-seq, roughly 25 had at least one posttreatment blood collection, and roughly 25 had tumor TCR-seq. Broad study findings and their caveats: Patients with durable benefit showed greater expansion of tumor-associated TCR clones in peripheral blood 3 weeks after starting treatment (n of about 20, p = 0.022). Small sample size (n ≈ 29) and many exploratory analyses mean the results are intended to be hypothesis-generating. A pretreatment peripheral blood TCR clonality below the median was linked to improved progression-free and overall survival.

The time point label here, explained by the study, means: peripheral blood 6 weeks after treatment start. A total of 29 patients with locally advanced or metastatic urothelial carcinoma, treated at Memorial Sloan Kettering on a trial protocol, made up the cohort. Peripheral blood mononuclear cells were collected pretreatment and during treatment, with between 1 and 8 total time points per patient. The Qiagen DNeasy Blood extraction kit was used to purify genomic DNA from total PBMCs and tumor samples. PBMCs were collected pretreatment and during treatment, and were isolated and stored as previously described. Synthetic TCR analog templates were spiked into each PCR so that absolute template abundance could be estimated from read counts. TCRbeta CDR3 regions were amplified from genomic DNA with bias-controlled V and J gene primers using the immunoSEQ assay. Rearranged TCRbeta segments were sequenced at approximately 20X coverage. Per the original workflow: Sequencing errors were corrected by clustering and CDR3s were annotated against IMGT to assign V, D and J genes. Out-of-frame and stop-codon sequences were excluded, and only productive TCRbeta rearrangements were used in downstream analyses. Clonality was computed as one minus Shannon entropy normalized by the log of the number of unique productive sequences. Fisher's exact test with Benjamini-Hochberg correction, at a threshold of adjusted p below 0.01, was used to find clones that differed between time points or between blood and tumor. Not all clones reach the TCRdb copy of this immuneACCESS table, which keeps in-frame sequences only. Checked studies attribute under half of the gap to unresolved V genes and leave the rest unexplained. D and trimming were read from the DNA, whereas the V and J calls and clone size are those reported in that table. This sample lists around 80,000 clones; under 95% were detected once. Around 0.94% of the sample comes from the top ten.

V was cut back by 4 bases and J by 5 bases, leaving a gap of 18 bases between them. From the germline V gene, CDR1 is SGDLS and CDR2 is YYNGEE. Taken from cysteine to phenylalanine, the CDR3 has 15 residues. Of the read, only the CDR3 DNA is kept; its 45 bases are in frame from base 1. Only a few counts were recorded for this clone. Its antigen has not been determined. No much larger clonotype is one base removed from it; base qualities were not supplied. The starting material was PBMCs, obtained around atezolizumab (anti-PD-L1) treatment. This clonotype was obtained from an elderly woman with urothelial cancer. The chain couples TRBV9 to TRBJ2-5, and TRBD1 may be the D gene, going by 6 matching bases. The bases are TGTGCCAGCAGCCAAGGGGGTAGTGGCGGGGAGACCCAGTACTTC. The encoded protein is CASSQGGSGGETQYF.